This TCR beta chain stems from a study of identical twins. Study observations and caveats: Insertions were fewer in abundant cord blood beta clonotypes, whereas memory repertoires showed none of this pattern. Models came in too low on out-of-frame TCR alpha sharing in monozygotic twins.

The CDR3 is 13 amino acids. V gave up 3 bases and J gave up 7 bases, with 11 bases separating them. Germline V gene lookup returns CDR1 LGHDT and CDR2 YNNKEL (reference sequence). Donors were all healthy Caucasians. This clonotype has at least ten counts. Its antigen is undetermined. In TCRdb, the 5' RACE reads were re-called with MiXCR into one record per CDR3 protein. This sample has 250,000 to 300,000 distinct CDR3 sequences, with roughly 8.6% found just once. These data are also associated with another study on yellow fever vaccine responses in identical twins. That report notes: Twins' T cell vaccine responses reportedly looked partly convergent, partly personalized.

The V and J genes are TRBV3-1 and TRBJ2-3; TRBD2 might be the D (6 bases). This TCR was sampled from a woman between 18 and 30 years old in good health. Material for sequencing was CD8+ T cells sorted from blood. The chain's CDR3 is CASSQPGLYTQYF. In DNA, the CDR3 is TGTGCCAGCAGCCAGCCAGGACTATATACGCAGTATTTT.